Presented here are 26 T cell receptor beta chains from one specimen sequenced in a study of cytomegalovirus exposure and HLA in healthy donors. PCR used 60 Vbeta primers and 13 Jbeta primers. Assay used: immunoSEQ multiplex PCR; TCRdb lists only in-frame clones, some missing. Of around 140,000 clones listed, around two thirds are singletons. The sequenced material came from PBMCs. The receptors were gathered from a woman in her late teens or twenties in good health and CMV-seronegative.

This clone was counted once. This chain joins TRBV7-8 and TRBJ2-3, with D perhaps matching TRBD2 (6 bases). Germline lookup yields CDR1 SGHVS and CDR2 FQNEAQ. Trimming pared 4 bases from V and 8 bases from J, leaving 16 bases between. CDR3 length: 14 amino acids. CDR3 amino acids: CASSSDGGSGTQYF. The CDR3 DNA follows: TGTGCCAGCAGCTCAGACGGGGGTTCCGGTACGCAGTATTTT.

V usage is TRBV6-5 and J usage is TRBJ1-4; 7 bases align to TRBD1. Germline V gene sequence: CDR1 MNHEY, CDR2 SVGAGI. Trimming took 2 bases from V and 8 from J; bases not matched to a gene: 8. The CDR3 length is 15 residues. The CDR3 loop is CASSYHRGRREKLFF. The CDR3 DNA reads as TGTGCCAGCAGTTACCATAGGGGGCGGAGGGAAAAACTGTTTTTT.

This clone was seen a few times. J is TRBJ2-3 and V is TRBV11-2; D gene unclear. The length of the CDR3 is 12 residues. Trimming took 8 bases from V and 6 from J, leaving 12 bases between them. CDR1 is SGHAT, CDR2 FQNNGV, per germline. For the CDR3, the DNA is TGTGCCAGCGCTACCCGGTCGGATACGCAGTATTTT. This codes for CASATRSDTQYF.

The genes are TRBV5-4 and TRBJ1-1, with D possibly being TRBD1 (5 bases). Germline lookup yields CDR1 SGHNT and CDR2 YYREEE (reference sequence). V was shortened by 0 bases and J by 6 bases, with 15 bases between the two germline ends. The CDR3 has 15 residues. CDR3 loop: CASSLDQGSVAEAFF. The CDR3 DNA follows: TGTGCCAGCAGCTTGGACCAGGGTTCGGTGGCTGAAGCTTTCTTT.

The gene calls are TRBV6-6 and TRBJ2-3, with TRBD2 as a possible D gene (6 bases). Germline V lookup: CDR1 MNHNY, CDR2 SVGAGI (reference sequence). The CDR3 extends over 15 amino acids. V lost 0 bases and J lost 2, with 9 bases in between. The CDR3 here is CASSYSRDDTDTQYF. In DNA, the CDR3 is TGTGCCAGCAGTTACTCGCGGGACGACACAGATACGCAGTATTTT.

The chain combines TRBV19 with TRBJ1-2; D is ambiguous. This CDR3 has 13 amino acids. Germline V CDR1 and CDR2: LNHDA, SQIVND (reference sequence). Trimming removed 7 bases at V and 2 bases at J, with 11 bases between. In nucleotides, the CDR3 is TGTGCCAGTACTCAACAGAAGAACTATGGCTACACCTTC. It encodes CASTQQKNYGYTF.

The gene calls are TRBV5-6 and TRBJ2-2, with D possibly TRBD2 on 5 matching bases. V was trimmed by 5 bases and J by 2 bases, leaving 19 bases between them. This CDR3 is built from 17 residues. Per germline, CDR1 SGHDT and CDR2 YYEEEE. The CDR3 DNA follows: TGTGCCAGCAGACTCTTTAGGACTGTGGATAACACCGGGGAGCTGTTTTTT. Its translation is CASRLFRTVDNTGELFF.

This clone was seen only a few times. The V call is TRBV7-2, the J call TRBJ1-2, with TRBD1 matching 7 bases. V dropped 1 base and J dropped 5; count of bases not matched to a gene: 7. Per germline, CDR1 SGHTA and CDR2 FQGNSA. The CDR3 has 15 residues. The chain's CDR3 is CASSLETQGWYGYTF. The CDR3 nucleotides read TGTGCCAGCAGCTTAGAAACACAGGGGTGGTATGGCTACACCTTC.

This chain joins TRBV7-2 and TRBJ2-7; D call uncertain. The CDR3 runs to 13 residues. CDR1 is SGHTA, CDR2 FQGNSA, per germline. Trimming shortened V by 5 bases and J by 4 bases, and 12 bases separated the two germline ends. DNA for the CDR3: TGTGCCAGCAGCCGACACCTTAATTACGAGCAGTACGTC. This gives the protein CASSRHLNYEQYV.

The chain employs TRBV27 and TRBJ2-7; the match to TRBD1 covers 10 bases. Germline-derived CDR1 and CDR2 are MNHEY and SMNVEV (reference sequence). There are 15 residues in the CDR3. V dropped 5 bases and J dropped 6; count of bases not matched to a gene: 10. For the CDR3, the DNA is TGTGCCAGCAGTCTTCTGGGACAGGGGATTGGCGAGCAGTACTTC. Protein product: CASSLLGQGIGEQYF.

The chain links TRBV5-1 to TRBJ2-1; TRBD2 agrees at 13 bases. Germline loops: CDR1 SGHRS, CDR2 YFSETQ. Germline trimming cut 1 base from V and 8 bases from J; bases unmatched to any gene: 3. There are 15 residues in the CDR3. This chain's CDR3 is CASSLRTSGSDEQFF. CDR3 nucleotide sequence: TGCGCCAGCAGCTTGAGGACTAGCGGGAGCGATGAGCAGTTCTTC.

The rearrangement joins TRBV4-3 to TRBJ2-1, with 16 bases fitting TRBD2. Germline assignment: CDR1 LGHNA and CDR2 YSLEER. The CDR3 contains 14 residues. Trimming removed 3 bases from V and 10 bases from J; junction bases left unmatched: 0. DNA of the CDR3: TGCGCCAGCAGCCAGGGACTAGCGGGAGGGGAGCAGTTCTTC. Its protein product is CASSQGLAGGEQFF.

The chain couples TRBV11-1 to TRBJ1-1; maybe TRBD1 (5 bases). The CDR3 is made up of 13 amino acids. Trimming pared 5 bases from V and 0 bases from J, leaving 7 bases between. Looked up from germline, CDR1 is SGHAT and CDR2 is FQDESV (reference sequence). For the CDR3, the DNA is TGTGCCAGCAGCCGACAGTTGAACACTGAAGCTTTCTTT. Its translation is CASSRQLNTEAFF.

The chain couples TRBV7-9 to TRBJ1-3; no clear D gene. V lost 3 bases, J lost 2 bases, and 17 bases lay in between. The germline V gene encodes CDR1 SEHNR and CDR2 FQNEAQ (reference sequence). The CDR3 sequence is 17 residues long. The CDR3 loop reads CASSFLLSDLAGNTIYF. For the CDR3, the DNA is TGTGCCAGCAGCTTCCTTCTTTCCGACCTAGCTGGAAACACCATATATTTT.

The V gene is TRBV4-3, the J gene TRBJ1-2, with TRBD1 matching 8 bases. In germline, CDR1 is LGHNA, CDR2 YSLEER. The CDR3 spans 16 residues. Germline trimming cut 4 bases from V and 9 bases from J; bases unmatched to any gene: 16. CDR3 sequence (DNA): TGCGCCAGCAGCCGGGGCATGGGACAGGTTGAGGTGAGCTACACCTTC. This sequence encodes CASSRGMGQVEVSYTF.

The chain employs TRBV6-5 and TRBJ2-1; 15 bases map to TRBD2. Trimming at V came to 5 bases and at J to 8 bases, leaving 4 bases not matched to a gene. The CDR3 is 15 residues long. Germline V CDR1 and CDR2: MNHEY, SVGAGI. As DNA, the CDR3 is TGTGCCAGCAGTCAGAGGACTAGCGGGAGGGATGAGCAGTTCTTC. The encoded protein is CASSQRTSGRDEQFF.

For this clone: An end of the junction differs from the germline gene, which may be a read error. This rearrangement joins TRBV19 to TRBJ1-3, with 8 nucleotides matching TRBD1. Germline V lookup: CDR1 LNHDA, CDR2 SQIVND (reference sequence). This CDR3 spans 13 amino acids. This CDR3 is CASSPQRTGKNSF. The DNA for the CDR3 is TGTGCCAGTAGTCCTCAGAGGACAGGGAAGAATTCTTTT.

J is TRBJ2-1 and V is TRBV21-1; the table calls TRBD2, which could not be checked here. TRBV21-1 is an annotated pseudogene. There are 19 residues in the CDR3. The CDR3 DNA reads TGTGCCAGCAGCAAAGTTTACGAAAAACGGGAGACTCACAACAATGAGCAGTTCTTC. Its protein is CASSKVYEKRETHNNEQFF.

The V call is TRBV7-2, the J call TRBJ2-1; 8 nucleotides align to TRBD2. Germline V lookup: CDR1 SGHTA, CDR2 FQGNSA. The CDR3 is 15 amino acids. V shed 3 bases, J shed 9 bases, and the junction held 10 bases outside the gene matches. This CDR3 is CASSFLAGTSSEQFF. CDR3 DNA sequence: TGTGCCAGCAGCTTTCTAGCGGGTACCTCAAGTGAGCAGTTCTTC.

V and J are TRBV27 and TRBJ2-1; no reliable D call. There are 13 residues in the CDR3. Germline V gene lookup returns CDR1 MNHEY and CDR2 SMNVEV (reference sequence). V shed 3 bases and J shed 5 bases, with 8 bases lying between them. CDR3 protein: CASSLGRNNEQFF. CDR3 DNA sequence: TGTGCCAGCAGTTTGGGCCGAAACAATGAGCAGTTCTTC.

V and J are TRBV4-3 and TRBJ1-2; 10 bases match TRBD1. The V segment lost 4 bases and the J segment 13 bases; nucleotides outside the gene matches: 3. This CDR3 spans 11 amino acids. Germline lookup yields CDR1 LGHNA and CDR2 YSLEER. The CDR3 bases are TGCGCCAGCAGCCGGGACAGGGGATTCACCTTC. It encodes CASSRDRGFTF.

V is TRBV9 and J is TRBJ2-5; 10 bases match TRBD2. With 1 base clipped from V and 3 bases from J, the junction kept 3 bases outside the gene matches. CDR3 length equals 15 residues. Germline V gene sequence: CDR1 SGDLS, CDR2 YYNGEE. The CDR3 here is CASSVRAGGEETQYF. CDR3 in DNA: TGTGCCAGCAGCGTAAGAGCGGGGGGGGAAGAGACCCAGTACTTC. Full variable domain (missing parts from reference TRBV9 and TRBJ2-5): DSGVTQTPKHLITATGQRVTLRCSPRSGDLSVYWYQQSLDQGLQFLIQYYNGEERAKGNILERFSAQQFPDLHSELNLSSLELGDSALYFCASSVRAGGEETQYFGPGTRLLVL.

This chain's CDR3 is CASSAGESGKTQYF. CDR3 sequence (DNA): TGTGCCAGCAGTGCGGGGGAGTCGGGAAAGACCCAGTACTTC. The rearrangement links TRBV6-1 to TRBJ2-5; D is perhaps TRBD2 (6 bases). The CDR3 covers 14 residues. V lost 4 bases and J 6 bases, leaving 15 bases between the germline ends. Germline V gene data show CDR1 as MNHNS and CDR2 as SASEGT.

The V gene is TRBV15, the J gene TRBJ2-7; D is possibly TRBD2 (6 bases). The V and J ends lost 0 bases and 4 bases respectively, with 10 bases between them. In germline, CDR1 is LNHNV, CDR2 YYDKDF (reference sequence). The CDR3 sequence is 14 residues long. The CDR3 nucleotides read TGTGCCACCAGCAGAGAGGAGGGAAGGTACGAGCAGTACGTC. Translating it yields CATSREEGRYEQYV.

The V gene is TRBV19, the J gene TRBJ2-7, with TRBD2 matching over 14 bases. With 4 bases clipped from V and 7 bases from J, the junction kept 3 bases outside the gene matches. This CDR3 region has 14 residues. The germline CDR1 and CDR2 sequences are LNHDA and SQIVND (reference sequence). This CDR3 reads CASSRGLAGDEQYV. The CDR3 nucleotides read TGTGCCAGTAGTAGGGGACTAGCGGGAGATGAGCAGTACGTC.

The chain links TRBV7-8 to TRBJ2-7, with a possible D match to TRBD2 (6 bases). CDR3 size: 14 residues. The germline gives CDR1 SGHVS, CDR2 FQNEAQ. Between the trimmed V and J ends, which lost 1 base and 6 bases, there was a span of 13 bases. The CDR3 sequence: CASSLGLGPSEQYF. The CDR3 coding sequence is TGTGCCAGCAGCTTAGGACTAGGACCTTCCGAGCAGTACTTC.